This T cell receptor (beta chain) was profiled in a study of T cell clonality in common variable immunodeficiency. Sequencing was performed with immunoSEQ multiplex PCR; in TCRdb, only in-frame clones are kept and a portion is missing. This sample includes more than 30,000 clones with no singletons; its ten biggest clones take up 0.8% to 1%. This clone has a count of ten or more. The read halts 3 residues ahead of the CDR3 end, with the missing end drawn from the germline J gene. Germline V CDR1 and CDR2: LNHDA, SQIVND (reference sequence). V lost 3 bases to trimming and J lost 0 bases; unmatched junction nucleotides: 4. The length of the CDR3 is 18 residues.

The chain combines TRBV19 with TRBJ2-3, with TRBD2 identical over 15 bases. This TCR was recovered from a person aged 18 to 75 in good health. Sequenced sample: peripheral blood mononuclear cells. CDR3 sequence reads: CASSMGLAGGSSTDTQYF. CDR3 DNA, as far as it was read: TGTGCCAGTAGTATGGGACTAGCGGGGGGTTCAAGCACAGATACG.